The 8 T cell receptor beta chains given below trace back to one sample, sequenced in a study of human T cells and chemical hapten exposure. TCRdb used MiXCR to reprocess the RACE reads, holding one entry per CDR3 protein. The sample has about 340,000 distinct CDR3 sequences; around 7% are singletons. The time point was: patch test 1, 2 weeks after DPC sensitization. Treatment denoted: therapeutic diphenylcyclopropenone sensitization with weekly scalp DPC. The input for sequencing was whole blood, taken in connection with sensitization to the hapten diphenylcyclopropenone (DPC). These receptors came from a woman between 18 and 29 years old with alopecia areata. Some clones in this sample may be carry-over from other donors' samples.

The rearrangement links TRBV7-9 to TRBJ1-6; no reliable D call. The germline CDR1 and CDR2 sequences are SEHNR and FQNEAQ (reference sequence). This CDR3 region has 14 residues. Trimming pared 5 bases from V and 8 bases from J, leaving 13 bases between. The CDR3 loop is CASSLGEGYSPLHF. CDR3 DNA: TGTGCCAGCAGCCTCGGCGAAGGTTATTCACCCCTCCACTTT.

The V call is TRBV6-1, the J call TRBJ1-1; D might be TRBD1 (5 bases). V was cut by 6 bases and J by 11 bases, with 19 bases left in between. Germline V gene lookup returns CDR1 MNHNS and CDR2 SASEGT. The CDR3 is 13 residues long. CDR3 sequence: CASRGLDAVEAFF. CDR3 DNA: TGTGCCAGCAGGGGACTGGACGCTGTCGAGGCTTTCTTT.

The chain is built from TRBV6-5 and TRBJ1-5; D not resolved. There are 17 residues in the CDR3. The germline gives CDR1 MNHEY, CDR2 SVGAGI. V was trimmed by 6 bases and J by 2 bases, leaving 20 bases between them. As DNA, the CDR3 is TGTGCCAGCAGGTGCCCTTACGTGCGAGTCCGCAATCAGCCCCAGCATTTT. This codes for CASRCPYVRVRNQPQHF.

This clonotype appeared many times. The rearrangement uses TRBV5-8 and TRBJ2-3, with TRBD2 identical over 13 bases. The ends lost 5 bases at V and 8 bases at J; junction bases unmatched: 14. The CDR3 is 17 residues long. Germline V CDR1 and CDR2: SGHTS, YDEGEE. The CDR3 DNA is TGTGCCAGCAGTACGGAGGGTACTAGCGGGGGGGCCAGTACGCAGTATTTT. Protein: CASSTEGTSGGASTQYF.

The table lists this clonotype with a few counts. This chain joins TRBV7-9 and TRBJ1-4; 9 bases fit TRBD1. This CDR3 spans 15 amino acids. Per germline, CDR1 SEHNR and CDR2 FQNEAQ (reference sequence). V gave up 5 bases and J gave up 8 bases; unmatched junction bases: 9. CDR3 residues: CASSPRSDRGEKLFF. The DNA of the CDR3 is TGTGCCAGCAGCCCTCGATCGGACAGGGGCGAAAAACTGTTTTTT.

This clonotype has a handful of counts. The chain couples TRBV7-2 to TRBJ2-3; D might be TRBD1 (6 bases). The ends were cut back, 1 base at V and 0 bases at J, with 17 bases in the middle. This CDR3 is built from 18 residues. Germline CDR1 is SGHTA and CDR2 is FQGNSA. The CDR3 nucleotides are TGTGCCAGCAGCTTAGTGGGCAGGGGATTATTTAGCACAGATACGCAGTATTTT. Its translation is CASSLVGRGLFSTDTQYF.

The chain combines TRBV7-2 with TRBJ1-3; D call uncertain. The CDR3 has 13 residues. V shed 5 bases and J shed 4 bases, with 9 bases lying between them. Germline V CDR1 and CDR2: SGHTA, FQGNSA. CDR3 DNA sequence: TGTGCCAGCAGCAGCACTTACGGAAACACCATATATTTT. This codes for CASSSTYGNTIYF.

This clonotype was seen at least ten times. The chain links TRBV18 to TRBJ2-7; D tentatively fits TRBD1 or TRBD2 (5 bases each). V was cut by 3 bases and J by 2 bases, with 14 bases left in between. The CDR3 totals 15 residues. Germline V CDR1 and CDR2: KGHSH, LQKENI. This CDR3 reads CASSPGTATAYEQYF. CDR3 coding DNA: TGTGCCAGCTCACCCGGGACCGCAACCGCCTACGAGCAGTACTTC.